This paragraph reports one T cell receptor (beta chain). Antigen specificity is unknown. This sample was taken from a study of cytomegalovirus exposure and HLA in healthy donors. The wider study: A data release that came early held 80 million to 95 million unique TCRs from HLA-typed donors. Broader study findings: In an earlier analysis, in several hundred donors, most V segments appeared productive either ~90% or ~30% of the time. In vitro confirmation showed three CMV-associated chains to be CMV antigen specific. The listing of approximately 160 TCR beta chains classed them as cytomegalovirus-associated.

CDR1 and CDR2 from the germline V gene are MGHDK and SYGVNS. The CDR3 is made up of 15 amino acids. The V and J ends lost 3 bases and 3 bases, in that order; junction bases with no gene match: 7. The PCR used 60 Vbeta and 13 Jbeta primers. Produced via immunoSEQ multiplex PCR; TCRdb's table is partial and in-frame only. The repertoire holds 210,000 or so clones, with around 88% as singletons. The chain employs TRBV25-1 and TRBJ1-2; TRBD1 matches at 7 bases. The sequence was obtained from a woman between 18 and 29 years old in good health and CMV-seronegative. Sequences were obtained from PBMCs. The CDR3 sequence is CASSDSGGLHYGYTF. The DNA of the CDR3 is TGTGCCAGCAGTGATTCAGGGGGACTTCACTATGGCTACACCTTC.